Listed below are T cell receptor beta chains from one sample, sequenced in a study of T cell changes during pregnancy in multiple sclerosis. Clones were sequenced by immunoSEQ multiplex PCR, and TCRdb holds only the in-frame ones, with some missing. Of about 47,000 clones listed, 80% to 90% were seen once; the top ten hold 1.9%. Sequenced material: peripheral blood, taken in the first trimester of pregnancy. These receptors came from a female donor with multiple sclerosis, enrolled in a pregnancy study. CDR3s include the opening cysteine and the closing phenylalanine or tryptophan. The D gene is left open where the match is weak. Expanded clones get a size class; other rows say once, few or many, or leave the size out.

clone_size | j_call | v_call | d_call | cdr3_length | cdr3_aa | cdr3_nt
- | TRBJ1-2 | TRBV7-9 | - | 13 | CASSGGADYGYTF | TGTGCCAGCAGCGGCGGGGCCGACTATGGCTACACCTTC
- | TRBJ2-5 | TRBV11-2 | - | 17 | CASSLVGGGSGRETQYF | TGTGCCAGCAGCTTAGTGGGGGGTGGTAGTGGGAGGGAGACCCAGTACTTC
few | TRBJ1-2 | TRBV19 | - | 13 | CASSLDSNYGYTF | TGTGCCAGTAGTTTGGACAGTAACTATGGCTACACCTTC
- | TRBJ1-2 | TRBV7-9 | TRBD1 | 14 | CASSLGDRYYGYTF | TGTGCCAGCAGCTTAGGGGACAGATACTATGGCTACACCTTC
- | TRBJ2-5 | TRBV28 | - | 15 | CASIPGGRPQETQYF | TGTGCCAGCATCCCGGGGGGCCGTCCCCAAGAGACCCAGTACTTC
once | TRBJ1-1 | TRBV5-1 | TRBD1 | 14 | CASSRDRENTEAFF | TGCGCCAGCAGCCGGGACAGAGAGAACACTGAAGCTTTCTTT
- | TRBJ2-3 | TRBV4-1 | TRBD2 | 15 | CASSHTSGGTDTQYF | TGCGCCAGCAGCCATACTAGCGGGGGCACAGATACGCAGTATTTT
- | TRBJ2-5 | TRBV7-2 | TRBD1 | 15 | CASSLGGQGPETQYF | TGTGCCAGCAGCTTAGGTGGACAGGGGCCCGAGACCCAGTACTTC
- | TRBJ2-3 | TRBV18 | TRBD1 | 16 | CASSPRTQGASDTQYF | TGTGCCAGCTCACCAAGGACGCAGGGGGCATCGGATACGCAGTATTTT
- | TRBJ1-5 | TRBV27 | TRBD1 | 15 | CASSRQGAYNQPQHF | TGTGCCAGCAGTAGACAGGGGGCTTACAATCAGCCCCAGCATTTT
- | TRBJ1-1 | TRBV6-1 | - | 13 | CASSEGGRTEAFF | TGTGCCAGCAGTGAAGGGGGGCGCACTGAAGCTTTCTTT
- | TRBJ2-3 | TRBV11-2 | TRBD1 | 16 | CASSPNQGQGGDTQYF | TGTGCCAGCAGCCCCAACCAAGGACAGGGGGGAGATACGCAGTATTTT
few | TRBJ1-6 | TRBV30 | TRBD1 | 14 | CAWSGGTGNSPLHF | TGTGCCTGGAGTGGGGGGACAGGAAATTCACCCCTCCACTTT
- | TRBJ1-6 | TRBV6-5 | - | 14 | CATRESSYNSPLHF | TGTGCCACCAGGGAGAGCTCCTATAATTCACCCCTCCACTTT
- | TRBJ1-1 | TRBV11-3 | TRBD1 | 17 | CASSLVTTGALNTEAFF | TGTGCCAGCAGCTTAGTTACGACAGGGGCACTGAACACTGAAGCTTTCTTT
- | TRBJ2-5 | TRBV18 | TRBD1 | 15 | CASSRGQGVARSQYF | TGTGCCAGCTCGAGGGGACAGGGAGTCGCGCGGTCCCAGTACTTC
- | TRBJ2-3 | TRBV13 | - | 17 | CASSSGLSPALSDTQYF | TGTGCCAGCAGCTCGGGACTTTCCCCGGCACTGAGCGATACGCAGTATTTT
- | TRBJ1-6 | TRBV6-4 | TRBD1 | 14 | CASSEGQGNSPLHF | TGTGCCAGCAGTGAAGGACAGGGGAATTCACCCCTCCACTTT
- | TRBJ2-1 | TRBV4-1 | - | 16 | CASSQNAGEYSNEQFF | TGCGCCAGCAGCCAAAACGCAGGGGAGTACAGCAATGAGCAGTTCTTC
- | TRBJ1-4 | TRBV4-3 | - | 17 | CASSHTPRRSTNEKLFF | TGCGCCAGCAGCCATACACCTCGCCGATCAACTAATGAAAAACTGTTTTTT
- | TRBJ2-7 | TRBV28 | TRBD1 | 16 | CASSLVPGQGGYEQYF | TGTGCCAGCAGTTTAGTACCGGGACAGGGTGGTTACGAGCAGTACTTC
- | TRBJ2-3 | TRBV7-2 | - | 15 | CASSPSSGVPDTQYF | TGTGCCAGCAGCCCATCCTCAGGGGTTCCGGATACGCAGTATTTT
- | TRBJ2-6 | TRBV6-4 | - | 15 | CASSAGFSGANVLTF | TGTGCCAGCAGTGCGGGGTTCTCTGGGGCCAACGTCCTGACTTTC
- | TRBJ2-3 | TRBV11-2 | TRBD2 | 17 | CASSLRLAGTSTDTQYF | TGTGCCAGCAGCCTCCGACTAGCGGGGACTAGCACAGATACGCAGTATTTT
- | TRBJ1-1 | TRBV5-1 | TRBD1 | 17 | CASSFFPGGQGNTEAFF | TGCGCCAGCAGCTTTTTTCCCGGTGGACAGGGAAACACTGAAGCTTTCTTT
- | TRBJ2-1 | TRBV11-2 | TRBD2 | 16 | CASTPSGGPPYNEQFF | TGTGCCAGCACCCCTAGCGGGGGGCCGCCCTACAATGAGCAGTTCTTC
- | TRBJ1-5 | TRBV2 | TRBD1 | 16 | CASSQDRAIGNQPQHF | TGTGCCAGCAGCCAAGACAGGGCTATCGGCAATCAGCCCCAGCATTTT
- | TRBJ2-3 | TRBV7-2 | TRBD1 | 15 | CASSASGQGTDTQYF | TGTGCCAGCAGCGCTTCGGGACAGGGGACAGATACGCAGTATTTT
- | TRBJ2-6 | TRBV7-3 | - | 17 | CASSSRTADSGANVLTF | TGTGCCAGCAGCTCCCGGACAGCTGACTCTGGGGCCAACGTCCTGACTTTC
- | TRBJ1-2 | TRBV2 | - | 12 | CASSESNYGYTF | TGTGCCAGCAGTGAATCGAACTATGGCTACACCTTC
- | TRBJ1-2 | TRBV5-1 | TRBD1 | 14 | CASSPGTADYGYTF | TGCGCCAGCAGCCCAGGGACAGCCGACTATGGCTACACCTTC
- | TRBJ2-7 | TRBV11-2 | TRBD1 | 16 | CASSFHPGQLSYEQYF | TGTGCCAGCAGCTTCCACCCGGGACAGCTCTCCTACGAGCAGTACTTC
- | TRBJ1-6 | TRBV6-5 | TRBD1 | 15 | CASRKLTGYSSPLHF | TGTGCCAGCAGGAAACTGACAGGGTACAGTTCACCCCTCCACTTT
- | TRBJ1-1 | TRBV18 | - | 14 | CASSLVGGDTEAFF | TGTGCCAGCTCGCTTGTTGGGGGGGACACTGAAGCTTTCTTT
- | TRBJ1-2 | TRBV2 | - | 14 | CASSEGDWGYGYTF | TGTGCCAGCAGTGAGGGGGACTGGGGGTATGGCTACACCTTC
few | TRBJ2-1 | TRBV9 | TRBD2 | 15 | CASSPRLASYNEQFF | TGTGCCAGCAGCCCACGACTAGCTTCCTACAATGAGCAGTTCTTC
- | TRBJ2-7 | TRBV7-2 | - | 15 | CASSLGPGRYYEQYF | TGTGCCAGCAGCTTAGGTCCAGGGCGATACTACGAGCAGTACTTC
few | TRBJ1-2 | TRBV29-1 | - | 13 | CSATGLSTYGYTF | TGCAGCGCTACGGGACTGAGCACTTATGGCTACACCTTC
- | TRBJ2-7 | TRBV7-8 | TRBD1 | 16 | CASSSSRDRDTYEQYF | TGTGCCAGCAGCTCGTCCCGGGACAGGGATACCTACGAGCAGTACTTC
- | TRBJ2-7 | TRBV6-6 | TRBD1 | 16 | CASSYYPGTGGNEQYF | TGTGCCAGCAGTTACTACCCCGGGACAGGGGGGAACGAGCAGTACTTC